This TCR beta chain was sequenced during a study of shared clonotypes between healthy human individuals. The data were produced by immunoSEQ multiplex PCR, yet TCRdb's version contains in-frame clones alone and is incomplete. The sample yields 2 million to 2.5 million clones, approximately 90% seen once. The ends were cut back, 1 base at V and 6 bases at J, with 13 bases in the middle. The germline gives CDR1 SGHTA, CDR2 FQGNSA. The CDR3 has 14 amino acids. CD4+ cells were split into CD45RA+ naive and CD45RA-negative memory subsets. Sequencing was carried out using naive CD4+ T cells from PBMCs. The subset: CD45RA+ positively selected. The chain has TRBV7-2 and TRBJ2-7; TRBD1 is a possible D gene (6 bases). The source is a man younger than 30 in good health. Some clones in this sample may be carry-over from other donors' samples. The CDR3 DNA follows: TGTGCCAGCAGCTTAGATAGCAGGGGTAGCGAGCAGTACTTC. This encodes CASSLDSRGSEQYF.